This TCR beta chain was identified during a study of blood T cells in healthy people across ages. This clonotype was detected many times. Samples had at least 7 million PBMCs isolated from them. Combining a sample-barcoded 5' primer with a J-beta primer mix, a second PCR ran for about 7 to 12 cycles. A template-switch adaptor containing 12 random nucleotides labeled each cDNA molecule. TCRdb independently ran MiXCR on the 5' RACE reads; one entry per CDR3 protein. The data hold hundreds of thousands of distinct CDR3 sequences, with 45% to 60% observed a single time. This sequence originates from a woman older than 75 in good health. Sequencing was done on a sample of blood.

CDR3 nucleotide sequence: TGTGCCAGCAGCCCCGACCGGGACAGGGGGTGGAGTAACTATGGCTACACCTTC. Amino acids: CASSPDRDRGWSNYGYTF. This chain uses TRBV14 with TRBJ1-2; 11 bases line up with TRBD1. The germline V gene encodes CDR1 SGHDN and CDR2 FVKESK. The trim removed 4 bases at V and 1 base at J, leaving 11 bases unmatched. The CDR3 is 18 amino acids.